The 8 T cell receptor beta chains given below trace back to one sample, sequenced in a study of T cells after posttransplantation cyclophosphamide. TCRdb keeps only in-frame clones here, not all; method: immunoSEQ multiplex PCR. The sample lists tens of thousands of clones, about 90% seen once, with around 3% in the top ten. The sample consisted of PBMCs. The receptor set was obtained from a woman in her forties or fifties in good health and a related stem cell transplant donor.

This chain joins TRBV2 and TRBJ2-5, with TRBD1 as a possible D gene (6 bases). This CDR3 is 13 amino acids long. Germline V gene sequence: CDR1 SNHLY, CDR2 FYNNEI. V lost 8 bases to trimming and J lost 1 base, with 11 bases between them. The CDR3 bases are TGTGCCAGCGGTTCGGACAGCCAAGAGACCCAGTACTTC. Translating it yields CASGSDSQETQYF.

The chain links TRBV6-5 to TRBJ1-1; D possibly corresponds to TRBD1 (6 bases). The CDR3 is made up of 16 amino acids. Trimming took 2 bases from V and 3 from J, leaving 16 bases between them. The germline V gene encodes CDR1 MNHEY and CDR2 SVGAGI. CDR3 sequence: CASSYAYRAAYTEAFF. CDR3 bases: TGTGCCAGCAGTTACGCATACAGGGCCGCGTACACTGAAGCTTTCTTT.

The chain recombines TRBV28 with TRBJ1-4; D is possibly TRBD1 (5 bases). CDR1 MDHEN and CDR2 SYDVKM come from the germline V gene. The V gene lost 4 bases and the J gene lost 5 bases, with 14 bases spanning the gap. The CDR3 spans 15 residues. The CDR3 region is CASSYGGSGNEKLFF. Written as DNA, the CDR3 is TGTGCCAGCAGTTACGGGGGATCGGGGAATGAAAAACTGTTTTTT. Complete variable domain (other parts from reference TRBV28 and TRBJ1-4): DVKVTQSSRYLVKRTGEKVFLECVQDMDHENMFWYRQDPGLGLRLIYFSYDVKMKEKGDIPEGYSVSREKKERFSLILESASTNQTSMYLCASSYGGSGNEKLFFGSGTQLSVL.

The chain recombines TRBV5-1 with TRBJ2-1; TRBD2 agrees at 14 bases. The germline gives CDR1 SGHRS, CDR2 YFSETQ. The CDR3 extends over 15 amino acids. The V and J ends lost 3 bases and 5 bases, in that order; junction bases with no gene match: 1. CDR3 in DNA: TGCGCCAGCAGCTCGACTAGCGGGGGGGACAATGAGCAGTTCTTC. Translated, it gives CASSSTSGGDNEQFF.

The chain has TRBV15 and TRBJ2-3, with 11 nucleotides matching TRBD2. V lost 3 bases to trimming and J lost 6 bases; unmatched junction nucleotides: 5. In germline, CDR1 is LNHNV, CDR2 YYDKDF (reference sequence). The CDR3 extends over 15 amino acids. In DNA, the CDR3 is TGTGCCACCAGCAGGACTAGCGGGGTGGGGGATACGCAGTATTTT. It codes for CATSRTSGVGDTQYF.

The chain recombines TRBV11-2 with TRBJ1-3; TRBD1 matches 7 bases. The CDR3 loop spans 15 amino acids. V dropped 6 bases and J dropped 2; count of bases not matched to a gene: 7. The germline V gene encodes CDR1 SGHAT and CDR2 FQNNGV. The CDR3 protein is CASSSGTETGNTIYF. The CDR3 DNA reads TGTGCCAGCAGTTCCGGGACAGAGACTGGAAACACCATATATTTT. The variable domain in full, with the rest retrieved from reference TRBV11-2 and TRBJ1-3, is EAGVAQSPRYKIIEKRQSVAFWCNPISGHATLYWYQQILGQGPKLLIQFQNNGVVDDSQLPKDRFSAERLKGVDSTLKIQPAKLEDSAVYLCASSSGTETGNTIYFGEGSWLTVV.

V gene TRBV9 combines with J gene TRBJ1-4; D might be TRBD1 (6 bases). Germline V CDR1 and CDR2: SGDLS, YYNGEE. Between the trimmed V and J ends, which lost 3 bases and 8 bases, there was a span of 20 bases. The CDR3 has 16 amino acids. The DNA of the CDR3 is TGTGCCAGCAGCGCCCCTGGGGGGGGCAAAGGAGAAAAACTGTTTTTT. Protein: CASSAPGGGKGEKLFF.

The V gene is TRBV4-1, the J gene TRBJ2-5; 9 nucleotides match TRBD2. V shed 1 base, J shed 4 bases, and the junction held 7 bases outside the gene matches. Germline CDR1 is MGHRA and CDR2 is YSYEKL. The CDR3 has 16 residues. CDR3 region: CASSQVGLAGIETQYF. CDR3 sequence (DNA): TGCGCCAGCAGCCAAGTAGGCCTAGCGGGAATAGAGACCCAGTACTTC.